What follows are 27 T cell receptor beta chains derived from one specimen sequenced in a study of OX40 agonist ivuxolimab in advanced cancers. Sequencing used immunoSEQ multiplex PCR; TCRdb keeps in-frame clones, though not all of them. The sample has 40,000 or so clones; around nine tenths are singletons. The specimen comprised CD4+ or CD8+ T cells sorted from blood, sampled in a trial of the OX40 agonist ivuxolimab. Receptors originate from an adult with an advanced solid tumor such as melanoma, head and neck, liver or kidney cancer.

As concerns this clone: At one boundary the junction diverges from the germline segment, which might be a read error. V and J are TRBV7-9 and TRBJ1-1; D not resolved. Germline V gene sequence: CDR1 SEHNR, CDR2 FQNEAQ (reference sequence). The length of the CDR3 is 17 residues. The CDR3 spells CASSSLGREHSNAEAFF. CDR3 nucleotide sequence: TGTGCCAGCAGCTCCCTTGGGAGGGAACATTCGAACGCTGAAGCTTTCTTT.

This clone is a singleton in its sample. The chain joins TRBV7-6 to TRBJ2-5; 7 positions agree with TRBD2. The J call may be wrong; the DNA end is better matched by TRBJ2-7. The CDR3 contains 16 residues. Per germline, CDR1 SGHVS and CDR2 FNYEAQ. This chain's CDR3 is CASSLGLGGLSDEQYF. CDR3 coding DNA: TGTGCCAGCAGCTTAGGGCTCGGGGGGTTAAGCGACGAGCAGTACTTC.

V gene TRBV28 combines with J gene TRBJ1-1; possible D gene TRBD1, 5 bases. CDR1 and CDR2 (germline): MDHEN, SYDVKM. This CDR3 contains 10 residues. CDR3 sequence: CASGGAEAFF. In DNA, the CDR3 is TGTGCTAGCGGGGGGGCTGAAGCTTTCTTT. Together with reference TRBV28 and TRBJ1-1, the CDR3 gives the full variable domain: DVKVTQSSRYLVKRTGEKVFLECVQDMDHENMFWYRQDPGLGLRLIYFSYDVKMKEKGDIPEGYSVSREKKERFSLILESASTNQTSMYLCASGGAEAFFGQGTRLTVV.

The genes are TRBV10-3 and TRBJ2-5, with 7 bases matching TRBD2. The germline CDR1 and CDR2 sequences are ENHRY and SYGVKD. The V and J ends lost 3 bases and 2 bases, in that order; junction bases with no gene match: 15. The CDR3 is 18 residues long. Written as DNA, the CDR3 is TGTGCCATCAGTGACCCTAGAATGGGGGGGGATACTCAAGAGACCCAGTACTTC. Translated: CAISDPRMGGDTQETQYF.

This chain joins TRBV7-3 and TRBJ2-3; no firm D call. V lost 3 bases, J lost 5 bases, and 3 bases lay in between. Germline V gene lookup returns CDR1 SGHTA and CDR2 FQGTGA. CDR3 length: 11 amino acids. CDR3 loop: CASSFGDTQYF. The CDR3 DNA reads TGTGCCAGCAGCTTTGGAGATACGCAGTATTTT.

Details on this clone: No conserved phenylalanine or tryptophan ends this CDR3, so it is likely a read error. This sequence joins TRBV18 and TRBJ1-6, with D perhaps TRBD1 (5 bases). The CDR3 sequence is 15 residues long. V was pared by 2 bases and J by 5 bases, with 10 bases between. The V gene's germline CDR1 is KGHSH and CDR2 LQKENI. CDR3 bases: TGTGCCAGCTCACCAAGTAAGGGGAATAATTCACCCCTCCACCTT. Translation: CASSPSKGNNSPLHL.

V gene TRBV29-1 combines with J gene TRBJ1-2; D possibly corresponds to TRBD1 (6 bases). Trimming pared 7 bases from V and 7 bases from J, leaving 16 bases between. This CDR3 region has 12 residues. Germline lookup yields CDR1 SQVTM and CDR2 ANQGSEA. This CDR3 is CSAPGTSGGYTF. The CDR3 region has the DNA TGCAGCGCCCCGGGGACATCGGGTGGCTACACCTTC.

This chain uses TRBV2 with TRBJ2-1, with a possible D match to TRBD2 (7 bases). CDR1 SNHLY and CDR2 FYNNEI come from the germline V gene. V lost 8 bases and J 8 bases, leaving 13 bases between the germline ends. The CDR3 length is 12 residues. The CDR3 region is CASGGGRDEQFF. In DNA, the CDR3 is TGTGCCAGCGGAGGGGGGAGGGATGAGCAGTTCTTC.

V usage is TRBV4-1 and J usage is TRBJ1-1; unclear D gene. The CDR3 has 14 amino acids. Germline V CDR1 and CDR2: MGHRA, YSYEKL. V shed 1 base and J shed 1 base, with 7 bases lying between them. The CDR3 DNA sequence: TGCGCCAGCAGCCAAGGCCCCGGGAACACTGAAGCTTTCTTT. As protein: CASSQGPGNTEAFF.

The chain carries TRBV4-2 and TRBJ1-5; 7 bases align to TRBD1. The CDR3 has 14 amino acids. J gave up 4 bases and V 5 bases, and 5 bases lay outside the gene matches. The germline V gene has CDR1 LGHNA and CDR2 YNFKEQ. CDR3 nucleotides: TGTGCCAGCAGCGCCGGGACAGCTAATCAGCCCCAGCATTTT. Translation: CASSAGTANQPQHF.

The chain is built from TRBV19 and TRBJ2-1, with a weak D call TRBD1 (6 bases). The CDR3 length is 14 residues. Germline V gene lookup returns CDR1 LNHDA and CDR2 SQIVND (reference sequence). Trimming stripped 0 bases from V and 12 bases from J, with 15 bases between. In DNA form, the CDR3 reads TGTGCCAGTAGTATAGATCCTCAGGTCAGGGGGCAGTTCTTC. Encoded protein: CASSIDPQVRGQFF. Full variable domain (rest looked up from reference TRBV19 and TRBJ2-1): DGGITQSPKYLFRKEGQNVTLSCEQNLNHDAMYWYRQDPGQGLRLIYYSQIVNDFQKGDIAEGYSVSREKKESFPLTVTSAQKNPTAFYLCASSIDPQVRGQFFGPGTRLTVL.

This clone was counted between two and nine times. The chain recombines TRBV4-3 with TRBJ2-7; D is ambiguous. Germline-derived CDR1 and CDR2 are LGHNA and YSLEER. CDR3 length: 15 amino acids. V lost 0 bases, J lost 0 bases, and 9 bases lay in between. CDR3 sequence: CASSQDLAVSYEQYF. CDR3 nucleotide sequence: TGCGCCAGCAGCCAAGATCTGGCGGTCTCCTACGAGCAGTACTTC.

V is TRBV6-5 and J is TRBJ2-7, with D possibly being TRBD1 or TRBD2 (5 bases each). Germline V gives CDR1 MNHEY, CDR2 SVGAGI. This CDR3 is 14 amino acids long. V gave up 4 bases and J gave up 0 bases, with 10 bases separating them. The CDR3 DNA reads TGTGCCAGCAGTTTTGGGGGATACTCCTACGAGCAGTACTTC. It translates to CASSFGGYSYEQYF.

The chain is built from TRBV19 and TRBJ2-5; D is unclear. Trimming took 3 bases from V and 6 from J, leaving 5 bases between them. The CDR3 spans 11 residues. Germline V gene sequence: CDR1 LNHDA, CDR2 SQIVND (reference sequence). The DNA of the CDR3 is TGTGCCAGTAGTATCCAGAAGACCCAGTACTTC. Residues: CASSIQKTQYF. Drawing the rest from reference TRBV19 and TRBJ2-5, the complete variable domain is DGGITQSPKYLFRKEGQNVTLSCEQNLNHDAMYWYRQDPGQGLRLIYYSQIVNDFQKGDIAEGYSVSREKKESFPLTVTSAQKNPTAFYLCASSIQKTQYFGPGTRLLVL.

V gene TRBV5-1 combines with J gene TRBJ2-7, with D perhaps TRBD1 (6 bases). The V end was cut by 4 bases, the J end by 2 bases, with 16 bases between. Germline V CDR1 and CDR2: SGHRS, YFSETQ. The CDR3 is 15 residues long. CDR3 residues: CASSITTGGTYEQYF. CDR3 DNA: TGCGCCAGCAGCATCACGACAGGCGGTACCTACGAGCAGTACTTC.

This sequence joins TRBV5-6 and TRBJ2-1; D is unresolved. Germline CDR1 is SGHDT and CDR2 is YYEEEE. There are 16 residues in the CDR3. V was trimmed by 5 bases and J by 7 bases, leaving 22 bases between them. DNA for the CDR3: TGTGCCAGCAGTCCTCGCCTAGTGGGGTACTTTAATGAGCAGTTCTTC. This encodes CASSPRLVGYFNEQFF. The full variable domain, rest sourced from reference TRBV5-6 and TRBJ2-1, is DAGVTQSPTHLIKTRGQQVTLRCSPKSGHDTVSWYQQALGQGPQFIFQYYEEEERQRGNFPDRFSGHQFPNYSSELNVNALLLGDSALYLCASSPRLVGYFNEQFFGPGTRLTVL.

The chain recombines TRBV5-6 with TRBJ1-2, with a possible D match to TRBD1 (5 bases). The CDR3 spans 14 residues. V gave up 0 bases and J gave up 3 bases, with 9 bases separating them. Germline V CDR1 and CDR2: SGHDT, YYEEEE. The CDR3 DNA reads as TGTGCCAGCAGCTTGGCCGGGGGATACTATGGCTACACCTTC. Translation: CASSLAGGYYGYTF. Full variable domain (rest looked up from reference TRBV5-6 and TRBJ1-2): DAGVTQSPTHLIKTRGQQVTLRCSPKSGHDTVSWYQQALGQGPQFIFQYYEEEERQRGNFPDRFSGHQFPNYSSELNVNALLLGDSALYLCASSLAGGYYGYTFGSGTRLTVV.

The CDR3, as DNA: TGTGCCAGCAGCTTGGGCCAGACCTGGATTCCCGGGGAGCTGTTTTTT. The encoded protein is CASSLGQTWIPGELFF. J is TRBJ2-2 and V is TRBV5-8; D gene uncertain. The CDR3 is made up of 16 amino acids. Trimming pared 0 bases from V and 6 bases from J, leaving 15 bases between. CDR1 is SGHTS and CDR2 is YDEGEE in the germline V gene. The full variable domain, its missing parts supplied by reference TRBV5-8 and TRBJ2-2, is EAGVTQSPTHLIKTRGQQATLRCSPISGHTSVYWYQQALGLGLQFLLWYDEGEERNRGNFPPRFSGRQFPNYSSELNVNALELEDSALYLCASSLGQTWIPGELFFGEGSRLTVL.

The rearrangement uses TRBV4-1 and TRBJ1-5; 9 nucleotides align to TRBD1. The CDR3 covers 16 residues. Trimming took 3 bases from V and 1 from J; bases not matched to a gene: 4. Germline CDR1 and CDR2: MGHRA and YSYEKL. The CDR3 coding sequence is TGCGCCAGCAGCCACCCCGGGACAGGGAGCAATCAGCCCCAGCATTTT. It is translated as CASSHPGTGSNQPQHF.

This sequence joins TRBV15 and TRBJ2-2, with a possible D match to TRBD1 (6 bases). The CDR3 sequence is 16 residues long. V was pared by 6 bases and J by 5 bases, with 19 bases between. Germline V gene data show CDR1 as LNHNV and CDR2 as YYDKDF (reference sequence). In DNA form, the CDR3 reads TGTGCCACCAGTATAGGACAGTTGTATGGGACCGGGGAGCTGTTTTTT. Translation: CATSIGQLYGTGELFF.

A single count supports this clone. The chain carries TRBV6-5 and TRBJ2-5; D assignment may be TRBD1 or TRBD2 (5 bases each). The ends were cut back, 5 bases at V and 5 bases at J, with 15 bases in the middle. CDR3 length: 14 residues. Germline lookup yields CDR1 MNHEY and CDR2 SVGAGI. The CDR3 sequence is CASSPLGEWETQYF. As DNA, the CDR3 is TGTGCCAGCAGTCCTCTGGGGGAGTGGGAGACCCAGTACTTC.

The V gene is TRBV19, the J gene TRBJ2-7; D may be TRBD2 (5 bases). This CDR3 is built from 14 residues. The germline CDR1 and CDR2 sequences are LNHDA and SQIVND (reference sequence). The V gene lost 3 bases and the J gene lost 3 bases, with 12 bases spanning the gap. The CDR3 loop reads CASSMAYTSYEQYF. DNA for the CDR3: TGTGCCAGTAGTATGGCCTATACTAGCTACGAGCAGTACTTC.

This chain links TRBV7-2 with TRBJ1-6; D ambiguous. V shed 5 bases and J shed 11 bases, with 16 bases lying between them. From germline, CDR1 is SGHTA and CDR2 FQGNSA. The CDR3 extends over 14 amino acids. In nucleotides, the CDR3 is TGTGCCAGCAGCGTTAGATGGGAGAGGACACCCCTCCACTTT. Its translation is CASSVRWERTPLHF.

As for this clone: The junction and the germline gene differ at one end; a read error may be behind it. The chain combines TRBV7-2 with TRBJ2-1; D uncertain. The CDR3 is made up of 12 amino acids. The germline V gene encodes CDR1 SGHTA and CDR2 FQGNSA. CDR3 residues: CASSLDVVGRLF. Here the CDR3 DNA reads TGTGCCAGCAGCTTAGATGTAGTAGGTCGGCTCTTC. The variable domain in full, completed from reference TRBV7-2 and TRBJ2-1, reads GAGVSQSPSNKVTEKGKDVELRCDPISGHTALYWYRQSLGQGLEFLIYFQGNSAPDKSGLPSDRFSAERTGGSVSTLTIQRTQQEDSAVYLCASSLDVVGRLFGPGTRLTVL.

This clone was picked up one time. The chain employs TRBV5-1 and TRBJ1-5; possibly TRBD1 for D (5 bases). Trimming left V 2 bases short and J 0 bases short, with 9 bases between. The CDR3 totals 15 residues. From germline, CDR1 is SGHRS and CDR2 YFSETQ. The CDR3 region has the DNA TGCGCCAGCAGCTTCGGGGGTTATAGCAATCAGCCCCAGCATTTT. Translated: CASSFGGYSNQPQHF.

V usage is TRBV7-9 and J usage is TRBJ1-1; D perhaps matches TRBD1 (5 bases). The CDR3 is made up of 14 amino acids. V was trimmed by 5 bases and J by 2 bases, leaving 12 bases between them. Per germline, CDR1 SEHNR and CDR2 FQNEAQ (reference sequence). This chain's CDR3 is CASSAGGGNTEAFF. For the CDR3, the DNA is TGTGCCAGCAGCGCGGGGGGTGGAAACACTGAAGCTTTCTTT.

The V call is TRBV27, the J call TRBJ2-2, with 11 nucleotides matching TRBD1. Germline-derived CDR1 and CDR2 are MNHEY and SMNVEV (reference sequence). CDR3 length: 16 residues. Trimming cost V 2 bases and J 9 bases; bases outside gene matches: 8. This chain's CDR3 is CASSLPWDRGARELFF. The CDR3 region has the DNA TGTGCCAGCAGTTTACCGTGGGACAGGGGGGCCCGGGAGCTGTTTTTT.